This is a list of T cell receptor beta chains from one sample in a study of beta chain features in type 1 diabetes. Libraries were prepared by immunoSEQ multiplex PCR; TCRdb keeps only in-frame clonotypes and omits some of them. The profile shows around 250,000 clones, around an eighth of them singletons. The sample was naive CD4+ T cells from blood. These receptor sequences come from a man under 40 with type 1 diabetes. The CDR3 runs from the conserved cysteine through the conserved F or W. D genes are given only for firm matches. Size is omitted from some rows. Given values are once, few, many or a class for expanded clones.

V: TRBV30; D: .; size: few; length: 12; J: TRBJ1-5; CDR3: CAWSVTHQVQHF; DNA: TGTGCCTGGAGTGTAACCCATCAGGTCCAGCATTTT
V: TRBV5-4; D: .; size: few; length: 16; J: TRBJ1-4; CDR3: CASSLMTGLTNEKLFF; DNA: TGTGCCAGCAGCTTAATGACAGGCTTAACTAATGAAAAACTGTTTTTT
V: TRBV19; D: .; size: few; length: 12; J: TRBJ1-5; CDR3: CASSIGEQPQHF; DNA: TGTGCCAGTAGTATAGGCGAGCAGCCCCAGCATTTT
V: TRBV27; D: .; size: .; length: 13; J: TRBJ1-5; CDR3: CASSPRDGQVQHF; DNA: TGTGCCAGCAGCCCGCGGGACGGTCAGGTTCAGCATTTT
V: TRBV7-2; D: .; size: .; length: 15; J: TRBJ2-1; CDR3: CASSPQSASYNEQFF; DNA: TGTGCCAGCAGCCCGCAGAGCGCGTCCTACAATGAGCAGTTCTTC
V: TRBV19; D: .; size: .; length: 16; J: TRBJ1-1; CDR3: CASSISRGTLNTEAFF; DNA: TGTGCCAGTAGTATTTCCAGGGGCACCTTGAACACTGAAGCTTTCTTT
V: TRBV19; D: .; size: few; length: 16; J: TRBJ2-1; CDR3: CASSISDFESYNEQFF; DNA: TGTGCCAGTAGTATTAGCGACTTCGAATCCTACAATGAGCAGTTCTTC
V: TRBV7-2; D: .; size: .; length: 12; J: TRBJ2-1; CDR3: CASSPNGYEQFF; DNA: TGTGCCAGCAGCCCCAATGGCTATGAGCAGTTCTTC
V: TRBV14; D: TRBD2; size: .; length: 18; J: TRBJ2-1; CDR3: CASSRPTSGSRFVDEQFF; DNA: TGTGCCAGCAGCCGACCGACTAGCGGGAGTAGGTTTGTGGATGAGCAGTTCTTC
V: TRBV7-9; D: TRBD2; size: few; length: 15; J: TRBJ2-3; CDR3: CASTPTSGMADTQYF; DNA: TGTGCCAGCACCCCGACTAGCGGGATGGCAGATACGCAGTATTTT
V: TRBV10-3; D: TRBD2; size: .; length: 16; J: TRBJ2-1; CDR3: CAISAAVAGDYNEQFF; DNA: TGTGCCATCAGTGCTGCCGTAGCGGGAGACTACAATGAGCAGTTCTTC
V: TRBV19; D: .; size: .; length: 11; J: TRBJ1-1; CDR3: CASRGDTEAFF; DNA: TGTGCCAGTCGCGGTGACACTGAAGCTTTCTTT
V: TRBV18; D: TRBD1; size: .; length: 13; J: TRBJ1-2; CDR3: CASSTTTGVGYTF; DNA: TGTGCCAGCTCAACGACGACAGGGGTTGGCTACACCTTC
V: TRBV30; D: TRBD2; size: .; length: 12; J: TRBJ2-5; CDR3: CAWSTSAETQYF; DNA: TGTGCCTGGAGTACTAGCGCAGAGACCCAGTACTTC
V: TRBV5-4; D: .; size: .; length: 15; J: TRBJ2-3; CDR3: CASSLGSTSTDTQYF; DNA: TGTGCCAGCAGCTTGGGATCGACTAGCACAGATACGCAGTATTTT
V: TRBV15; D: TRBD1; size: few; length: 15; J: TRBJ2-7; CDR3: CATSSPDRGPYEQYF; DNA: TGTGCCACCAGCTCCCCGGACAGGGGACCCTACGAGCAGTACTTC
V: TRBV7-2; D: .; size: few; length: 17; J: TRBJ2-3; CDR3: CASSLARVGGGTDTQYF; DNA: TGTGCCAGCAGCTTGGCCCGGGTAGGGGGGGGCACAGATACGCAGTATTTT
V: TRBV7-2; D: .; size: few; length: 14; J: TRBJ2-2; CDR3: CASSMDYPTGELFF; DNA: TGTGCCAGCAGCATGGACTACCCCACCGGGGAGCTGTTTTTT
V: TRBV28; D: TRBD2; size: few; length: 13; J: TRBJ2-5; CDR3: CASSRGTSETQYF; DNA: TGTGCCAGCAGTCGCGGGACTAGCGAGACCCAGTACTTC
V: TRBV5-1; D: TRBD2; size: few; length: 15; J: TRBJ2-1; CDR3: CASSFGLAGSNEQFF; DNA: TGCGCCAGCAGCTTCGGGCTAGCGGGATCCAATGAGCAGTTCTTC
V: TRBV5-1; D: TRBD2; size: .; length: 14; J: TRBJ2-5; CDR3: CASSLAILAETQYF; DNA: TGCGCCAGCAGCTTGGCCATACTAGCGGAGACCCAGTACTTC
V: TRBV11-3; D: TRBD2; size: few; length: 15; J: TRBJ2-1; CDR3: CASSLDLGLGGEQFF; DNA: TGTGCCAGCAGCTTAGATCTTGGACTAGGCGGTGAGCAGTTCTTC
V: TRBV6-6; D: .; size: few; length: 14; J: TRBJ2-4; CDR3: CASSYPGAKNIQYF; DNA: TGTGCCAGCAGTTACCCAGGAGCCAAAAACATTCAGTACTTC
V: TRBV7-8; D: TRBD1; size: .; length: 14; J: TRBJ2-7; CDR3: CASSPRDRVTEQYF; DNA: TGTGCCAGCAGCCCGCGGGACAGGGTCACCGAGCAGTACTTC
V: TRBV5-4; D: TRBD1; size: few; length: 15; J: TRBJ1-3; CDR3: CASSFPTGDGNTIYF; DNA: TGTGCCAGCAGCTTCCCAACAGGGGATGGAAACACCATATATTTT
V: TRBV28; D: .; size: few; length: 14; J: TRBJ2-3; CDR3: CASSLFGATGTQYF; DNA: TGTGCCAGCAGTTTATTTGGGGCAACGGGCACGCAGTATTTT
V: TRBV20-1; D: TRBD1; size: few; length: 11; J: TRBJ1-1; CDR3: CSGQGNTEAFF; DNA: TGCAGTGGACAGGGGAACACTGAAGCTTTCTTT
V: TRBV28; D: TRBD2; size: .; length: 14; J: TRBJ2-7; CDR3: CASLIAGSSYEQYF; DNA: TGTGCCAGCTTGATAGCGGGAAGCTCCTACGAGCAGTACTTC
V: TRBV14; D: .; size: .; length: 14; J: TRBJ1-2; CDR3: CASSLSSRLGGYTF; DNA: TGTGCCAGCAGCCTATCTTCGAGGCTGGGTGGCTACACCTTC
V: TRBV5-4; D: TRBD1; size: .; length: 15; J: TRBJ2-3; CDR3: CASSLWTGDTDTQYF; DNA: TGTGCCAGCAGCTTGTGGACAGGGGACACAGATACGCAGTATTTT
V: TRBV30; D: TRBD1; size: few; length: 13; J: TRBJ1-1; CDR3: CAWATGGATEAFF; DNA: TGTGCCTGGGCGACAGGGGGCGCGACTGAAGCTTTCTTT
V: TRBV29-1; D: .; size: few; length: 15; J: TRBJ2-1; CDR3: CSVNPSARAPNEQFF; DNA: TGCAGCGTAAATCCCTCTGCCAGGGCGCCCAATGAGCAGTTCTTC
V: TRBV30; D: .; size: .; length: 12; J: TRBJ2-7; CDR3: CAWSTVSYEQYF; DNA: TGTGCCTGGAGTACAGTCTCCTACGAGCAGTACTTC
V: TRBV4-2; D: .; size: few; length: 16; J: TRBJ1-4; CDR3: CASSQDPAAANEKLFF; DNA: TGTGCCAGCAGCCAAGATCCTGCCGCGGCTAATGAAAAACTGTTTTTT
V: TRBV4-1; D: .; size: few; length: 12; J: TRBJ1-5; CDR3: CASSLGGQPQHF; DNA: TGCGCCAGCAGCCTCGGGGGACAGCCCCAGCATTTT
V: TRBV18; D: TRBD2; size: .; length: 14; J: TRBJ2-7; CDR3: CASSPRGLASEQYF; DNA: TGTGCCAGCTCACCAAGGGGACTAGCGTCCGAGCAGTACTTC
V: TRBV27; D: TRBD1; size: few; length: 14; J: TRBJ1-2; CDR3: CASSRQGRGYGYTF; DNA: TGTGCCAGCAGTCGACAGGGCCGTGGGTATGGCTACACCTTC
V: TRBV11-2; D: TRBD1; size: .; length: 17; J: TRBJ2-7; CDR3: CASSFGSGTVSSYEQYF; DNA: TGTGCCAGCAGCTTTGGGTCCGGGACAGTGAGCTCCTACGAGCAGTACTTC
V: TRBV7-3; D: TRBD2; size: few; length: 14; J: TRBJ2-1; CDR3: CASSSGTSGNEQFF; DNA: TGTGCCAGCAGCTCGGGGACTAGCGGAAATGAGCAGTTCTTC
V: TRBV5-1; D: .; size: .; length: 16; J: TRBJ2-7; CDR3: CASSSIPGVNSYEQYF; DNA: TGCGCCAGCAGCTCGATTCCAGGGGTCAACTCCTACGAGCAGTACTTC
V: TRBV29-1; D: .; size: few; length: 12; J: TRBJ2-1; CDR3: CSVCPERHEQFF; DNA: TGCAGCGTATGCCCCGAGCGCCATGAGCAGTTCTTC
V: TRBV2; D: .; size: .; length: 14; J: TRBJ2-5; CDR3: CASRPRTYGETQYF; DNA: TGTGCCAGCAGACCTCGGACTTATGGGGAGACCCAGTACTTC
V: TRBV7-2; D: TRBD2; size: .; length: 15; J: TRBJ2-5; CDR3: CASSLSGTSAETQYF; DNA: TGTGCCAGCAGCCTTAGCGGTACTAGCGCGGAGACCCAGTACTTC
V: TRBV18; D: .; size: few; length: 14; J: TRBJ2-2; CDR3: CASSLQANTGELFF; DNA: TGTGCCAGCTCACTACAGGCGAACACCGGGGAGCTGTTTTTT
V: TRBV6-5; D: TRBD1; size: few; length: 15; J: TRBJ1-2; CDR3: CASSYMDRGLDGYTF; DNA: TGTGCCAGCAGTTACATGGACAGGGGGCTTGATGGCTACACCTTC
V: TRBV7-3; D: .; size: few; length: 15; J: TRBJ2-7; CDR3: CASSLSRDTTYEQYF; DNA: TGTGCCAGCAGCCTTTCCCGGGACACGACCTACGAGCAGTACTTC
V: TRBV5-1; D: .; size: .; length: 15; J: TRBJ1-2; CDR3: CASSLGDTAFYGYTF; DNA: TGCGCCAGCAGCTTGGGGGACACGGCTTTCTATGGCTACACCTTC